A single sample gave rise to the 12 T cell receptor beta chains below, sequenced in a study of T-cell memory formation after mild COVID-19. TCRdb called the 5' RACE reads again in MiXCR, with one record for every CDR3 protein. The sample lists around 340,000 distinct CDR3 sequences; under 15% were seen once. The sample taken for sequencing was PBMCs or a T cell subset sorted from them (not recorded which). Receptor source: a man between 18 and 29 years old who had mild COVID-19 (a few samples of this study predate the infection). Cell type and time point are not known.

In its sample, this clonotype was seen a few times. The chain links TRBV6-5 to TRBJ1-3; D uncertain. This CDR3 contains 18 residues. The V gene's germline CDR1 is MNHEY and CDR2 SVGAGI. The V end was cut by 5 bases, the J end by 0 bases, with 20 bases between. CDR3 loop: CASSHLTENANSGNTIYF. The CDR3 bases are TGTGCCAGCAGTCATCTCACTGAGAACGCCAACTCTGGAAACACCATATATTTT.

This chain joins TRBV11-2 and TRBJ2-7, with TRBD2 matching over 10 bases. Germline CDR1 and CDR2: SGHAT and FQNNGV. This CDR3 is built from 15 residues. Losses at the gene ends were 1 base for V and 3 bases for J; bases not matched to a gene: 3. In DNA, the CDR3 is TGTGCCAGCAGCTTAGCTAGCGGGGGTCGCTACGAGCAGTACGTC. It codes for CASSLASGGRYEQYV.

The chain employs TRBV5-5 and TRBJ2-3; 11 nucleotides align to TRBD1. CDR1 and CDR2 from the germline V gene are SGHKS and YYEKEE (reference sequence). Trimming cost V 4 bases and J 6 bases; bases outside gene matches: 13. The CDR3 runs to 17 residues. For the CDR3, the DNA is TGTGCCAGCAGCCCGCGGAATCCGGGACAGGGGGGGGATACGCAGTATTTT. Translating gives CASSPRNPGQGGDTQYF.

This clonotype was counted a few times. This chain connects TRBV5-1 to TRBJ2-5; weak D call: TRBD1 (5 bases). CDR3 size: 13 residues. In germline, CDR1 is SGHRS, CDR2 YFSETQ. Trimming removed 4 bases at V and 9 bases at J, with 16 bases between. CDR3 coding DNA: TGCGCCAGCAGCACAACAAGGGAAGGGGCCCAGTACTTC. This codes for CASSTTREGAQYF.

This clonotype was seen a few times. This rearrangement joins TRBV11-2 to TRBJ2-3, with D perhaps TRBD2 (5 bases). CDR3 length: 17 residues. Trimming took off 1 base at V and 1 base at J, with 15 bases between the two ends. The germline V gene encodes CDR1 SGHAT and CDR2 FQNNGV. The CDR3 spells CASSLGRWGERTDTQYF. The CDR3, as DNA: TGTGCCAGCAGCTTAGGCCGGTGGGGAGAACGCACAGATACGCAGTATTTT.

This clonotype has more than one count but fewer than ten. The chain recombines TRBV7-2 with TRBJ2-1; D uncertain. V shed 1 base and J shed 4 bases, with 8 bases lying between them. The CDR3 runs to 14 residues. Germline lookup yields CDR1 SGHTA and CDR2 FQGNSA. CDR3 nucleotides: TGTGCCAGCAGCTTAGTCGCCAGTTACAATGAGCAGTTCTTC. It specifies CASSLVASYNEQFF. The full variable domain, completed using reference TRBV7-2 and TRBJ2-1, is GAGVSQSPSNKVTEKGKDVELRCDPISGHTALYWYRQSLGQGLEFLIYFQGNSAPDKSGLPSDRFSAERTGGSVSTLTIQRTQQEDSAVYLCASSLVASYNEQFFGPGTRLTVL.

This clonotype was picked up many times. The rearrangement links TRBV29-1 to TRBJ2-7, with D possibly TRBD1 on 6 matching bases. The CDR3 runs to 13 residues. Germline values: CDR1 SQVTM, CDR2 ANQGSEA. The V end was cut by 6 bases, the J end by 0 bases, with 12 bases between. The CDR3 here is CSVVTGSSYEQYV. CDR3 coding DNA: TGCAGCGTCGTAACAGGGTCCTCCTACGAGCAGTACGTC.

This clonotype came up a few times. The genes are TRBV7-2 and TRBJ2-1, with D unresolved. From germline, CDR1 is SGHTA and CDR2 FQGNSA. This CDR3 comprises 15 residues. V was shortened by 4 bases and J by 3 bases, with 13 bases between the two germline ends. The CDR3 nucleotides read TGTGCCAGCAGCTATCCCCCTTTAGGCTACAATGAGCAGTTCTTC. It specifies CASSYPPLGYNEQFF. The full variable domain, with the rest looked up from reference TRBV7-2 and TRBJ2-1, is GAGVSQSPSNKVTEKGKDVELRCDPISGHTALYWYRQSLGQGLEFLIYFQGNSAPDKSGLPSDRFSAERTGGSVSTLTIQRTQQEDSAVYLCASSYPPLGYNEQFFGPGTRLTVL.

This clonotype was observed a handful of times. The V gene is TRBV21-1, the J gene TRBJ1-4. TRBV21-1 is a pseudogene. CDR3 length equals 11 residues. This CDR3 reads CASRPNEKLFF. The CDR3, as DNA: TGTGCCAGCAGGCCAAATGAAAAACTGTTTTTT.

This clonotype has a count of ten or more. This chain links TRBV6-5 with TRBJ2-3; the match to TRBD2 covers 11 bases. The germline V gene has CDR1 MNHEY and CDR2 SVGAGI. CDR3 length equals 15 residues. V gave up 5 bases and J gave up 8 bases; unmatched junction bases: 9. In DNA, the CDR3 is TGTGCCAGCAGTGTAGCGGGGGGGCATATAGGTACGCAGTATTTT. This encodes CASSVAGGHIGTQYF.

A few counts support this clonotype. V gene TRBV20-1 combines with J gene TRBJ1-4, with no clear D. The V gene's germline CDR1 is DFQATT and CDR2 SNEGSKA (reference sequence). Trimming cost V 5 bases and J 5 bases, with 12 bases left between them. The CDR3 has 13 residues. The CDR3 bases are TGCAGTGCTTGGCCGACACGGAATGAAAAACTGTTTTTT. It translates to CSAWPTRNEKLFF.

This clonotype was detected a few times. This chain joins TRBV20-1 and TRBJ2-1; the D gene is possibly TRBD2 (6 bases). Germline V lookup: CDR1 DFQATT, CDR2 SNEGSKA (reference sequence). The CDR3 has 17 residues. With 0 bases removed from V and 0 bases from J, the gap between germline ends came to 15 bases. The CDR3 reads CSARDGSGPLSYNEQFF. As DNA, the CDR3 is TGCAGTGCTAGAGATGGGAGCGGGCCCCTCTCCTACAATGAGCAGTTCTTC.